The 19 T cell receptor beta chains presented below share a single source sample, sequenced in a study of cytomegalovirus exposure and HLA in healthy donors. Measured with immunoSEQ multiplex PCR; TCRdb has only the in-frame clones, and not every one. The data show around 60,000 clones, about 90% seen once. Sequencing was carried out using PBMCs. The source is a young woman in good health and CMV-seronegative.

V usage is TRBV11-1 and J usage is TRBJ2-1; TRBD2 matches at 9 bases. Germline V lookup: CDR1 SGHAT, CDR2 FQDESV (reference sequence). This CDR3 region has 15 residues. The trim removed 5 bases at V and 2 bases at J, leaving 4 bases unmatched. CDR3 DNA: TGTGCCAGCAGCCGACTAGCGGCTGCCTACAATGAGCAGTTCTTC. This encodes CASSRLAAAYNEQFF.

This clone was picked up a small number of times. The J gene is TRBJ2-5, the V gene TRBV4-1, with unresolved D. Trimming pared 3 bases from V and 2 bases from J, leaving 16 bases between. Germline values: CDR1 MGHRA, CDR2 YSYEKL. The CDR3 length is 16 residues. In nucleotides, the CDR3 is TGCGCCAGCAGCCAGGTAGATTTAACAGCTCAAGAGACCCAGTACTTC. This gives the protein CASSQVDLTAQETQYF.

This chain connects TRBV27 to TRBJ2-7, with 8 bases matching TRBD1. Germline lookup yields CDR1 MNHEY and CDR2 SMNVEV (reference sequence). CDR3 size: 13 residues. The trim removed 6 bases at V and 3 bases at J, leaving 4 bases unmatched. The CDR3 nucleotides read TGTGCCAGCAGCAGGGGGCCGAACTACGAGCAGTACTTC. Amino acids: CASSRGPNYEQYF.

This rearrangement joins TRBV28 to TRBJ1-1, with a possible D match to TRBD1 (5 bases). Per germline, CDR1 MDHEN and CDR2 SYDVKM. The germline V and J ends were trimmed by 7 bases and 5 bases, with 20 bases remaining between them. This CDR3 is 15 amino acids long. DNA for the CDR3: TGTGCCAGCACGAGTTGGGAGGGGTCGCTGACTGAAGCTTTCTTT. Amino acids: CASTSWEGSLTEAFF.

The chain has TRBV30 and TRBJ2-7, with TRBD1 matching over 7 bases. Germline V gives CDR1 GTSNPN, CDR2 SVGIG (reference sequence). This CDR3 is built from 13 residues. After removal of 0 bases from V and 3 bases from J, the junction contained 2 bases not matched to a gene. The CDR3 reads CAWSVHRGYEQYF. CDR3 coding DNA: TGTGCCTGGAGTGTACACAGGGGCTACGAGCAGTACTTC.

The chain uses TRBV6-1 and TRBJ2-2; 13 positions agree with TRBD2. CDR3 length: 19 residues. From germline, CDR1 is MNHNS and CDR2 SASEGT. The junction had 9 bases not matched to a gene; V was cut back by 2 bases and J by 3 bases. The CDR3 DNA sequence: TGTGCCAGCAGTGAATGGGGGACTAGCGGGGTGTTGTACACCGGGGAGCTGTTTTTT. Translated: CASSEWGTSGVLYTGELFF.

This chain links TRBV19 with TRBJ1-5; 7 bases are shared with TRBD1. J was trimmed by 6 bases and V by 4 bases; bases with no gene match: 27. Looked up from germline, CDR1 is LNHDA and CDR2 is SQIVND (reference sequence). CDR3 length: 21 amino acids. The CDR3 is CASSRYTVLGQNTLSVQPQHF. CDR3 DNA sequence: TGTGCCAGTAGTAGATACACCGTGTTGGGACAGAACACCCTTAGTGTTCAGCCCCAGCATTTT. The whole variable domain, filled in from reference TRBV19 and TRBJ1-5, reads DGGITQSPKYLFRKEGQNVTLSCEQNLNHDAMYWYRQDPGQGLRLIYYSQIVNDFQKGDIAEGYSVSREKKESFPLTVTSAQKNPTAFYLCASSRYTVLGQNTLSVQPQHFGDGTRLSIL.

The chain has TRBV5-4 and TRBJ2-1, with TRBD1 identical over 9 bases. Trimming took 3 bases from V and 7 from J; bases not matched to a gene: 8. The germline V gene has CDR1 SGHNT and CDR2 YYREEE (reference sequence). CDR3 length: 15 residues. CDR3 sequence: CASSSPGTGWNEQFF. The CDR3 region has the DNA TGTGCCAGCAGCTCCCCCGGGACAGGGTGGAATGAGCAGTTCTTC.

J is TRBJ1-6 and V is TRBV11-2; D not certain. The CDR3 consists of 14 residues. Germline V gene sequence: CDR1 SGHAT, CDR2 FQNNGV. The V and J ends lost 3 bases and 9 bases respectively, with 12 bases between them. CDR3 sequence reads: CASSFGNSPSPLHF. For the CDR3, the DNA is TGTGCCAGCAGCTTCGGGAACTCTCCTTCACCCCTCCACTTT.

V and J are TRBV10-3 and TRBJ1-2; 8 bases are shared with TRBD1. CDR1 and CDR2 from the germline V gene are ENHRY and SYGVKD. This CDR3 region has 15 residues. The trim removed 6 bases at V and 5 bases at J, leaving 11 bases unmatched. Written as DNA, the CDR3 is TGTGCCATCAGCGCAAGGACAGGGACCAGTTATGGCTACACCTTC. Amino acids: CAISARTGTSYGYTF.

The V call is TRBV6-6, the J call TRBJ1-2; tentatively, D is TRBD1 (5 bases). With 0 bases removed from V and 2 bases from J, the gap between germline ends came to 13 bases. Per germline, CDR1 MNHNY and CDR2 SVGAGI (reference sequence). The CDR3 is 16 residues long. The CDR3 reads CASSYSGQPPNYGYTF. CDR3 nucleotide sequence: TGTGCCAGCAGTTACTCGGGGCAGCCTCCAAACTATGGCTACACCTTC.

CDR3: CASSPGSHGELFF. DNA of the CDR3: TGTGCCAGCTCACCAGGGAGTCACGGGGAGCTGTTTTTT. The J gene is TRBJ2-2, the V gene TRBV18, with D possibly TRBD2 on 5 matching bases. Looked up from germline, CDR1 is KGHSH and CDR2 is LQKENI. V lost 2 bases to trimming and J lost 7 bases, with 8 bases between them. The CDR3 runs to 13 residues.

V usage is TRBV28 and J usage is TRBJ1-1; 8 positions match TRBD1. V lost 3 bases and J lost 5; bases outside the gene matches: 11. Germline V lookup: CDR1 MDHEN, CDR2 SYDVKM. The length of the CDR3 is 16 residues. CDR3 bases: TGTGCCAGCAGTTTTCGTCCTACAGGGGGAGGGACTGAAGCTTTCTTT. Translated: CASSFRPTGGGTEAFF.

The genes are TRBV28 and TRBJ2-1; D may be TRBD1 (7 bases). This CDR3 comprises 15 residues. V was pared by 5 bases and J by 6 bases, with 17 bases between. The germline gives CDR1 MDHEN, CDR2 SYDVKM. The CDR3 sequence is CASSLRRGRFNEQFF. DNA of the CDR3: TGTGCCAGCAGTCTAAGGAGGGGGCGGTTCAATGAGCAGTTCTTC.

This chain joins TRBV28 and TRBJ1-5, with D possibly matching TRBD1 (6 bases). The CDR3 has 15 amino acids. V lost 2 bases and J lost 0, with 8 bases in between. CDR1 MDHEN and CDR2 SYDVKM come from the germline V gene. CDR3 sequence: CASSLTGYSNQPQHF. The CDR3 coding sequence is TGTGCCAGCAGTTTAACAGGGTATAGCAATCAGCCCCAGCATTTT.

The CDR3, as DNA: TGTGCCAGCAGTGAATATTTTGGACACCTAAATGGCTACACCTTC. Translation gives CASSEYFGHLNGYTF. V usage is TRBV6-1 and J usage is TRBJ1-2, with D tentatively TRBD1 (5 bases). CDR1 is MNHNS, CDR2 SASEGT, per germline. V dropped 2 bases and J dropped 6 bases, with 16 bases sitting between them. The CDR3 loop spans 15 amino acids.

The CDR3 loop is CASSFGVGYGYTF. CDR3 DNA: TGTGCCAGCAGTTTCGGGGTTGGCTATGGCTACACCTTC. The chain employs TRBV6-5 and TRBJ1-2; D gene unclear. From germline, CDR1 is MNHEY and CDR2 SVGAGI. The CDR3 length is 13 residues. Trimming took off 4 bases at V and 4 bases at J, with 10 bases between the two ends.

V gene TRBV28 combines with J gene TRBJ1-1, with no clear D. Germline loops: CDR1 MDHEN, CDR2 SYDVKM. This CDR3 is built from 12 residues. V was trimmed by 7 bases and J by 6 bases, leaving 12 bases between them. The CDR3 bases are TGTGCCAGCACCCCGGGGTGGGCTGAAGCTTTCTTT. This encodes CASTPGWAEAFF.

The chain has TRBV9 and TRBJ1-2, with 8 bases lining up with TRBD1. The CDR3 covers 15 residues. CDR1 is SGDLS and CDR2 is YYNGEE in the germline V gene. After removal of 4 bases from V and 6 bases from J, the junction contained 11 bases not matched to a gene. The CDR3 protein is CASSPWTGHADGYTF. CDR3 nucleotides: TGTGCCAGCAGCCCCTGGACAGGGCACGCCGATGGCTACACCTTC. Filled out from reference TRBV9 and TRBJ1-2, the complete variable domain reads DSGVTQTPKHLITATGQRVTLRCSPRSGDLSVYWYQQSLDQGLQFLIQYYNGEERAKGNILERFSAQQFPDLHSELNLSSLELGDSALYFCASSPWTGHADGYTFGSGTRLTVV.